The sequence of this T cell receptor beta chain was determined in a study of cytomegalovirus exposure and HLA in healthy donors. The study ran its PCR with 60 Vbeta and 13 Jbeta primers. Using immunoSEQ multiplex PCR, the repertoire was profiled, and TCRdb retains in-frame clones only, with some absent. The profile shows around 140,000 clones, more than 75% of them singletons. The germline gives CDR1 LNHDA, CDR2 SQIVND (reference sequence). This CDR3 has 15 residues. V was pared by 4 bases and J by 4 bases, with 9 bases of the junction left unmatched. Input material: PBMCs. The genes are TRBV19 and TRBJ1-2; TRBD1 matches 7 bases. This receptor was taken from a male donor in good health and CMV-seronegative. CDR3 nucleotide sequence: TGTGCCAGTAGTACGGGGACAGAGATAGGCTATGGCTACACCTTC. Encoded protein: CASSTGTEIGYGYTF.